The rows below give T cell receptor beta chains drawn from one sample of a study of human T cells and chemical hapten exposure. TCRdb used MiXCR to reprocess the RACE reads, holding one entry per CDR3 protein. The sample lists a few hundred thousand distinct CDR3 sequences, around 5.5% occurring once. The starting material was whole blood, obtained in connection with sensitization to the hapten diphenylcyclopropenone (DPC). The source of these receptors is a young woman with alopecia areata. Some clones in this sample may be carry-over from other donors' samples. The conserved cysteine and the conserved F or W are not part of the CDR3 here.

j_call	v_call	cdr3_length	cdr3_aa
TRBJ2-7	TRBV6-2/TRBV6-3	13	ASSYPSGDDYEQY
TRBJ1-2	TRBV12-3/TRBV12-4	11	ASNRGPDYGYT
TRBJ2-7	TRBV12-3/TRBV12-4	10	ASSLGTREQY
TRBJ1-3	TRBV4-1	14	ASSQVPAGSGNTIY
TRBJ1-5	TRBV19	12	ASIGATSNQPQH
TRBJ1-5	TRBV6-6	12	ASKGGFSNQPQH
TRBJ1-5	TRBV6-4	11	ASSESEGQPQH
TRBJ2-6	TRBV6-1	15	ASSEKRPHSGANVLT
TRBJ1-5	TRBV28	14	ASNTQGPVSNQPQH
TRBJ1-1	TRBV18	13	ASSPLAGSNTEAF
TRBJ1-6	TRBV14	13	ASSRHGGVNSPLH
TRBJ1-4	TRBV12-3/TRBV12-4	12	ASREKAANEKLF
TRBJ1-5	TRBV12-3/TRBV12-4	13	ASSGDRGQSQPQH
TRBJ2-1	TRBV14	14	ASSQDAGVAGVEQF
TRBJ1-6	TRBV12-3/TRBV12-4	12	ATGESSYNSPLH
TRBJ1-6	TRBV7-9	14	ASSLAYRNPNSPLH
TRBJ2-3	TRBV3-1	13	ASSQVAGGSDTQY
TRBJ1-1	TRBV6-2/TRBV6-3	9	ASGTYTEAF
TRBJ1-2	TRBV29-1	10	SVEEEYYGYT
TRBJ1-1	TRBV6-5	11	ASSPSKRAEAF
TRBJ1-2	TRBV6-2/TRBV6-3	12	ASRKTGAIYGYT
TRBJ2-7	TRBV4-3	17	ASSRHAARERTGVSEQY
TRBJ2-1	TRBV9	10	ASSAHTNEQF
TRBJ2-7	TRBV6-1	14	ASSALVGQGTYEQY
TRBJ2-2	TRBV29-1	10	SVRPNTGELF
TRBJ2-3	TRBV28	12	ASEAGGTTDTQY
TRBJ2-7	TRBV5-6	12	ASSLGGFGYEQY
TRBJ1-5	TRBV28	14	ASTTGTGGWNQPQH
TRBJ2-4	TRBV4-3	14	ASSIWTSGGENIQY
TRBJ1-2	TRBV28	13	ASSPTLGGNYGYT
TRBJ2-5	TRBV20-1	16	SARAPLWGLLNRETQY
TRBJ2-1	TRBV20-1	14	SAEPPGSGYYNEQF
TRBJ2-5	TRBV28	14	ASTRTGGASEETQY
TRBJ1-2	TRBV2	12	ASSASTGLGGYT
TRBJ2-1	TRBV9	12	ASSGTGGLGEQF
TRBJ1-6	TRBV14	12	ASSHRRTLSPLH
TRBJ2-5	TRBV7-2	12	ASSLVRGRETQY
TRBJ2-1	TRBV12-3/TRBV12-4	12	ASSQIPTSNEQF
TRBJ1-4	TRBV27	13	ASSLGGRLNEKLF
TRBJ1-5	TRBV7-2	11	ASSLGTGGPQH
TRBJ2-7	TRBV7-2	12	ASSSTTGVYEQY
TRBJ1-1	TRBV4-2	14	ASSPGDSDLNTEAF
TRBJ2-1	TRBV20-1	12	SRKASGGGNEQF
TRBJ2-7	TRBV6-5	14	ASSYSTGLGIYEQY
TRBJ2-1	TRBV24-1	12	ATSGRTGVDEQF
TRBJ1-1	TRBV5-4	14	ASGSYRGQGEAEAF
TRBJ1-1	TRBV7-9	12	ASIPERGRPEAF
TRBJ2-6	TRBV7-3	12	ASSLNPGANVLT
TRBJ1-1	TRBV20-1	11	SARHRGDTEAF
TRBJ2-7	TRBV2	11	ASSGQGFYEQY
TRBJ2-5	TRBV10-3	13	AISEFASGQETQY
TRBJ1-5	TRBV20-1	12	SARRGGENQPQH
TRBJ2-7	TRBV12-1	14	ASSSYGTGGDYEQY
TRBJ2-3	TRBV5-1	14	ASSVEPHGGTDTQY
TRBJ1-6	TRBV6-6	13	ASSYSWTGESPLH